The 15 T cell receptor beta chains given below trace back to one sample, sequenced in a study of blood T cell repertoires in COVID-19. Method: immunoSEQ multiplex PCR; TCRdb's copy keeps in-frame clones and lacks some. Of roughly 200,000 clones listed, 85% to 90% are singletons. Input material: PBMCs or T cells enriched from blood (not recorded which). These receptor sequences come from a man in his forties who had recovered from COVID-19.

By share, this clone counts as medium-sized. CDR3 residues: CASSFWTGREKLFF. The CDR3 DNA follows: TGTGCCAGCAGCTTTTGGACAGGGAGGGAAAAACTGTTTTTT. The chain recombines TRBV11-2 with TRBJ1-4; 8 bases fit TRBD1. J gave up 8 bases and V 3 bases, and 5 bases lay outside the gene matches. The V gene's germline CDR1 is SGHAT and CDR2 FQNNGV. The CDR3 covers 14 residues.

The chain couples TRBV7-3 to TRBJ2-1; D not certain. Germline loops: CDR1 SGHTA, CDR2 FQGTGA. The CDR3 extends over 13 amino acids. Trimming took 2 bases from V and 6 from J, leaving 8 bases between them. The CDR3 bases are TGTGCCAGCAGCTTAGGCGGTAGCAATGAGCAGTTCTTC. Translating gives CASSLGGSNEQFF.

The V call is TRBV28, the J call TRBJ1-2; maybe TRBD1 (6 bases). Germline V lookup: CDR1 MDHEN, CDR2 SYDVKM. The CDR3 contains 15 residues. Trimming shortened V by 5 bases and J by 6 bases, and 19 bases separated the two germline ends. The CDR3: CASSPQGTARDGYTF. In nucleotides, the CDR3 is TGTGCCAGCAGTCCTCAGGGGACGGCACGGGATGGCTACACCTTC.

The chain couples TRBV30 to TRBJ1-4; the D gene is possibly TRBD1 (6 bases). In germline, CDR1 is GTSNPN, CDR2 SVGIG (reference sequence). CDR3 length: 13 amino acids. Trimming removed 3 bases from V and 6 bases from J, with 11 bases in between. The CDR3 loop is CAWRAGADEKLFF. DNA for the CDR3: TGTGCCTGGAGGGCGGGGGCCGATGAAAAACTGTTTTTT.

This chain links TRBV7-9 with TRBJ2-7; 7 bases are a match to TRBD1. V lost 4 bases and J lost 5; bases outside the gene matches: 5. The CDR3 is made up of 13 amino acids. CDR1 SEHNR and CDR2 FQNEAQ come from the germline V gene (reference sequence). CDR3 in DNA: TGTGCCAGCAGCTACCGGGACAGACACGAGCAGTACTTC. Translation gives CASSYRDRHEQYF.

This clone was found a few times. The V call is TRBV3-1 (or the pseudogene TRBV3-2), the J call TRBJ2-5, with TRBD2 as a possible D gene (6 bases). CDR3 length equals 17 residues. Germline values: CDR1 LGHDT, CDR2 YNNKEL (reference sequence). Trimming shortened V by 4 bases and J by 0 bases, and 18 bases separated the two germline ends. The CDR3 bases are TGTGCCAGCAGCCTGGGGCGGGGAGAGGGGAACCAAGAGACCCAGTACTTC. This sequence encodes CASSLGRGEGNQETQYF.

This clone was recorded at least ten times. V usage is TRBV7-6 and J usage is TRBJ1-1; no clear D. The CDR3 consists of 14 residues. V was trimmed by 4 bases and J by 6 bases, leaving 15 bases between them. CDR1 is SGHVS and CDR2 is FNYEAQ in the germline V gene. The CDR3 bases are TGTGCCAGCAGCTCCGACCCCGGAGCGCCTGAAGCTTTCTTT. Its translation: CASSSDPGAPEAFF.

The J gene is TRBJ1-2, the V gene TRBV7-9; 8 bases map to TRBD1. This CDR3 is built from 13 residues. The germline gives CDR1 SEHNR, CDR2 FQNEAQ (reference sequence). Unmatched junction bases numbered 7, after V lost 5 bases and J lost 8 bases. CDR3 in amino acids: CASSEQGAKGYTF. DNA of the CDR3: TGTGCCAGCAGCGAGCAGGGGGCGAAGGGCTACACCTTC.

The CDR3 nucleotides read TGTGCCAGCAGTTTGCCAGGGACTGAAGCTTTCTTT. As protein: CASSLPGTEAFF. The rearrangement uses TRBV28 and TRBJ1-1; tentatively, D is TRBD1 (5 bases). With 3 bases removed from V and 5 bases from J, the gap between germline ends came to 7 bases. The CDR3 runs to 12 residues. Germline V gene lookup returns CDR1 MDHEN and CDR2 SYDVKM.

The genes are TRBV19 and TRBJ1-5; possibly TRBD1 for D (6 bases). V lost 6 bases and J 6 bases, leaving 15 bases between the germline ends. Per the germline V gene, CDR1 is LNHDA and CDR2 is SQIVND (reference sequence). The CDR3 has 14 amino acids. CDR3 in amino acids: CASREIQGSQPQHF. The CDR3 nucleotides read TGTGCCAGTAGAGAAATACAGGGTTCTCAGCCCCAGCATTTT.

The chain uses TRBV5-6 and TRBJ2-7; no clear D gene. Germline CDR1 reads SGHDT; CDR2 reads YYEEEE. This CDR3 region has 13 residues. V dropped 2 bases and J dropped 6 bases, with 12 bases sitting between them. In DNA form, the CDR3 reads TGTGCCAGCAGCTTTGGCAGCGAGGCCGAGCAGTACTTC. Translating gives CASSFGSEAEQYF.

This chain uses TRBV29-1 with TRBJ1-3; D perhaps matches TRBD1 (5 bases). Trimming cost V 5 bases and J 3 bases, with 26 bases left between them. CDR1 is SQVTM and CDR2 is ANQGSEA in the germline V gene. The CDR3 is 18 amino acids. CDR3: CSVPASDKAPSNGNTIYF. Written as DNA, the CDR3 is TGCAGCGTTCCGGCCTCGGACAAAGCCCCGTCAAATGGAAACACCATATATTTT.

The J gene is TRBJ1-2, the V gene TRBV6-5, with D possibly TRBD1 on 6 matching bases. Germline V lookup: CDR1 MNHEY, CDR2 SVGAGI. Trimming left V 0 bases short and J 0 bases short, with 11 bases between. The CDR3 runs to 16 residues. CDR3 nucleotide sequence: TGTGCCAGCAGTTACTCTCGGGGGGCGGCTAACTATGGCTACACCTTC. Translation gives CASSYSRGAANYGYTF.

There are a few counts of this clone. This chain uses TRBV10-3 with TRBJ1-1; D gene unclear. The CDR3 length is 13 residues. Trimming pared 10 bases from V and 2 bases from J, leaving 14 bases between. Germline CDR1 reads ENHRY; CDR2 reads SYGVKD. In DNA form, the CDR3 reads TGTGCCACTCTCCGGGAAATCAACACTGAAGCTTTCTTT. Amino acids: CATLREINTEAFF.

This chain uses TRBV5-1 with TRBJ2-7, with 7 nucleotides matching TRBD2. Germline trimming cut 5 bases from V and 4 bases from J; bases unmatched to any gene: 6. Germline CDR1 and CDR2: SGHRS and YFSETQ. The CDR3 covers 13 residues. Written as DNA, the CDR3 is TGCGCCAGCAGGGTCGAGGGAGGGTACGAGCAGTACTTC. Its protein product is CASRVEGGYEQYF.